Following are 2 T cell receptor beta chains from one sample sequenced in a study of shared clonotypes between healthy human individuals. Method: immunoSEQ multiplex PCR; TCRdb's copy keeps in-frame clones and lacks some. The table lists some 2.4 million clones, 93% of them singletons. Input material: naive CD4+ T cells from PBMCs. Documented subset: CD45RA+ positively selected. The receptors were gathered from a man younger than 30 in good health. Some clones in this sample may be carry-over from other donors' samples.

About this clone itself: This CDR3 is also generated by other DNA sequences in the sample. The chain is built from TRBV5-1 and TRBJ2-7; D not resolved. This CDR3 has 11 residues. Trimming shortened V by 4 bases and J by 3 bases, and 5 bases separated the two germline ends. Germline V gene data show CDR1 as SGHRS and CDR2 as YFSETQ. Here the CDR3 DNA reads TGCGCCAGCAGCGGAAACTACGAGCAGTACTTC. Encoded protein: CASSGNYEQYF.

The CDR3 sequence: CASRSPTSGNTIYF. In nucleotides, the CDR3 is TGTGCCAGCAGGAGCCCTACTTCGGGAAACACCATATATTTT. The chain recombines TRBV7-9 with TRBJ1-3; D remains ambiguous. V gave up 6 bases and J gave up 4 bases, with 13 bases separating them. Germline assignment: CDR1 SEHNR and CDR2 FQNEAQ (reference sequence). This CDR3 region has 14 residues.